These T cell receptor beta chains were read from a single sample in a study of regulatory T cells in long-lasting Graves disease. Using its own MiXCR run on the multiplex PCR reads, TCRdb lists one record per CDR3 protein. The table has some 370,000 distinct CDR3 sequences, approximately 25% seen once. The sequenced sample was peripheral blood mononuclear cells (PBMCs), obtained when the disease was refractory, from a patient treated with antithyroid drugs. The origin of the receptors is a woman in her 40s with Graves disease. CDR3s include the opening cysteine and the closing phenylalanine or tryptophan. The order of the fields is J gene, clone size, V gene, D gene, CDR3 protein, CDR3 DNA. The D gene is left open where the match is weak. Not all rows give a size; the values are once, few, many and, for expanded clones, a class.

>TRBJ2-2|few|TRBV28|NA
CASSQPRQWITGELFF
TGTGCCAGCAGCCAACCGAGACAGTGGATCACCGGGGAGCTGTTTTTT
>TRBJ1-5|many|TRBV28|TRBD1
CASSGDRKRNQPQHF
TGTGCCAGCAGTGGGGACAGGAAACGTAATCAGCCCCAGCATTTT
>TRBJ2-5|few|TRBV11-3|NA
CASSRTRRETQYF
TGTGCCAGCAGCCGAACTCGTCGGGAGACCCAGTACTTC
>TRBJ1-3|NA|TRBV28|NA
CASKVAGNTIYF
TGTGCCAGCAAGGTGGCCGGAAACACCATATATTTT
>TRBJ1-1|many|TRBV28|NA
CASSFQMKAFF
TGTGCCAGCAGTTTCCAGATGAAGGCTTTCTTT
>TRBJ2-5|many|TRBV7-9|NA
CASSSPKETQYF
TGTGCCAGCAGCTCACCGAAGGAGACCCAGTACTTC
>TRBJ2-5|few|TRBV7-6|TRBD2
CASSLAKRGIQETQYF
TGTGCCAGCAGCTTAGCTAAGCGGGGGATACAAGAGACCCAGTACTTC
>TRBJ1-5|many|TRBV7-2|NA
CASSLDLNQPQHF
TGTGCCAGCAGCTTAGACCTCAATCAGCCCCAGCATTTT
>TRBJ2-7|many|TRBV20-1|NA
CSANRVAATGYEQYF
TGCAGTGCCAACCGCGTAGCGGCAACGGGATACGAGCAGTACTTC
>TRBJ2-7|once|TRBV3-1|TRBD1
CASSQRQGSHEQYF
TGTGCCAGCAGCCAGAGACAGGGTTCCCACGAGCAGTACTTC
>TRBJ1-4|many|TRBV6-1|NA
CASSDNGQPKGYLFF
TGTGCCAGCAGTGACAATGGACAGCCAAAAGGGTATCTGTTTTTT
>TRBJ1-1|many|TRBV28|NA
CASSLWATGTTEAFF
TGTGCCAGCAGTTTATGGGCAACGGGGACCACTGAAGCTTTCTTT
>TRBJ1-1|NA|TRBV19|TRBD1
CASRWGQGASEAFF
TGTGCCAGTAGATGGGGACAGGGGGCCTCTGAAGCTTTCTTT
>TRBJ2-7|NA|TRBV5-1|NA
CASSLARHGLGEQYF
TGCGCCAGCAGCTTGGCTCGACATGGTCTAGGAGAGCAGTACTTC
>TRBJ1-1|NA|TRBV7-8|TRBD1
CASSEGARNTEAFF
TGTGCCAGCAGCGAGGGGGCGCGGAACACTGAAGCTTTCTTT
>TRBJ2-2|many|TRBV2|NA
CASSPDSVGTGELFF
TGTGCCAGCAGTCCCGACTCAGTAGGCACCGGGGAGCTGTTTTTT
>TRBJ2-6|few|TRBV12-3/TRBV12-4|NA
CASSLETFSGANVLTF
TGTGCCAGCAGCTTAGAGACATTCTCTGGGGCCAACGTCCTGACTTTC
>TRBJ1-5|few|TRBV19|TRBD1
CASSMYRGQNSNQPQHF
TGTGCCAGTAGTATGTACAGGGGACAGAATAGCAATCAGCCCCAGCATTTT
>TRBJ1-1|many|TRBV2|NA
CASSGGSGARAFF
TGTGCCAGCAGTGGGGGATCGGGGGCGAGGGCTTTCTTT
>TRBJ1-1|NA|TRBV6-2/TRBV6-3|NA
CASSFGIGNTEAFF
TGTGCCAGCAGTTTCGGGATCGGGAACACTGAAGCTTTCTTT
>TRBJ2-2|NA|TRBV11-2|TRBD2
CASRRDYRTGELFF
TGTGCCAGCCGACGGGACTACCGCACCGGGGAGCTGTTTTTT
>TRBJ2-7|many|TRBV6-2/TRBV6-3|TRBD1
CASSLPLGTGYHEQYF
TGTGCCAGCAGTCTACCCCTCGGGACAGGGTACCACGAGCAGTACTTC
>TRBJ2-1|many|TRBV28|TRBD1
CASSSPGTEDYNEQFF
TGTGCCAGCAGTTCCCCTGGGACAGAGGACTACAATGAGCAGTTCTTC
>TRBJ2-7|NA|TRBV19|TRBD1
CASKGTRKTGDEQYF
TGTGCCAGTAAGGGGACAAGAAAGACAGGGGACGAGCAGTACTTC
>TRBJ2-1|few|TRBV7-2|TRBD2
CASSLEVAGVSEQFF
TGTGCCAGCAGCTTAGAAGTAGCGGGAGTATCAGAGCAGTTCTTC
>TRBJ2-7|many|TRBV27|NA
CASRGRGNSYEQYF
TGTGCCAGCAGAGGACGAGGAAATTCCTACGAGCAGTACTTC
>TRBJ2-7|NA|TRBV20-1|TRBD2
CSARRLAASYEQYF
TGCAGTGCTCGCCGACTAGCGGCTTCCTACGAGCAGTACTTC
>TRBJ1-5|few|TRBV6-1|TRBD1
CASSPETGTVQPQHF
TGTGCCAGCAGTCCCGAGACAGGGACCGTCCAGCCCCAGCATTTT
>TRBJ2-7|NA|TRBV5-4|NA
CASSLADEQYF
TGTGCCAGCAGCTTGGCCGACGAGCAGTACTTC
>TRBJ2-5|few|TRBV11-2|TRBD2
CASSPHGGQETQYF
TGTGCCAGCAGCCCACACGGGGGGCAAGAGACCCAGTACTTC
>TRBJ2-4|few|TRBV6-2/TRBV6-3|NA
CASSYNGGENIQYF
TGTGCCAGCAGTTATAACGGAGGTGAAAACATTCAGTACTTC
>TRBJ2-7|many|TRBV28|NA
CASSSGGPTYEQYF
TGTGCCAGCAGTTCCGGCGGGCCAACCTACGAGCAGTACTTC
>TRBJ2-1|NA|TRBV5-1|NA
CASSLALLAYGYNEQFF
TGCGCCAGCAGCTTGGCCTTGCTGGCTTACGGCTACAATGAGCAATTCTTC
>TRBJ1-1|few|TRBV5-1|NA
CASSILPGNTEAFF
TGCGCCAGCAGCATATTACCCGGGAACACTGAAGCTTTCTTT
>TRBJ2-7|NA|TRBV20-1|TRBD1
CSARDVQDRGTWYEQYF
TGCAGTGCTAGAGACGTACAAGACAGGGGTACTTGGTACGAGCAGTACTTC
>TRBJ1-1|many|TRBV28|NA
CASSWVSTGLGTAFF
TGTGCCAGCAGTTGGGTCTCTACCGGGCTAGGGACAGCTTTCTTT
>TRBJ1-5|many|TRBV19|TRBD1
CASSIWTGDQPQHF
TGTGCCAGTAGTATATGGACAGGGGATCAGCCCCAGCATTTT
>TRBJ1-5|NA|TRBV28|NA
CASSFLGLEPQHF
TGTGCCAGCAGTTTTTTAGGGTTGGAGCCCCAGCATTTT
>TRBJ2-7|many|TRBV29-1|NA
CSVSEGLRYEQYF
TGCAGCGTATCGGAGGGGCTGCGCTACGAGCAGTACTTC
>TRBJ1-5|many|TRBV28|NA
CASSVPQGGNQPQHF
TGTGCCAGCAGTGTACCCCAGGGTGGCAATCAGCCCCAGCATTTT
>TRBJ2-7|NA|TRBV27|TRBD2
CASSPLPGLELSEQYF
TGTGCCAGCAGTCCACTGCCGGGACTAGAATTGAGCGAGCAGTACTTC
>TRBJ1-4|NA|TRBV6-1|TRBD1
CATAGGEKLFF
TGTGCCACCGCAGGGGGTGAAAAACTGTTTTTT
>TRBJ2-5|NA|TRBV29-1|TRBD1
CSVDVQGARETQYF
TGCAGCGTTGATGTCCAGGGGGCTAGGGAGACCCAGTACTTC
>TRBJ2-7|few|TRBV13|TRBD2
CASSFTGLAGIKAYEQYF
TGTGCCAGCAGCTTCACGGGGCTAGCGGGGATTAAGGCCTACGAGCAGTACTTC
>TRBJ2-7|NA|TRBV27|TRBD1
CASSLVSGGTPYEQYF
TGTGCCAGCAGTTTAGTATCAGGGGGTACCCCCTACGAGCAGTACTTC
>TRBJ1-3|few|TRBV20-1|NA
CSARDLGSGNTIYF
TGCAGTGCTAGAGATTTAGGCTCTGGAAACACCATATATTTT
>TRBJ1-3|few|TRBV6-5|TRBD1
CASSYDRDSGNTIYF
TGTGCCAGCAGTTACGACAGGGACTCTGGAAACACCATATATTTT
>TRBJ2-5|NA|TRBV2|NA
CASSGVGPSETQYF
TGTGCCAGCAGTGGAGTCGGCCCCAGTGAGACCCAGTACTTC
>TRBJ2-7|many|TRBV29-1|TRBD1
CSVLGQSYEQYF
TGCAGCGTCCTGGGACAGTCCTACGAGCAGTACTTC
>TRBJ1-5|few|TRBV6-1|NA
CASRSAGAVSGQPQHF
TGTGCCAGCCGCAGTGCGGGCGCGGTGTCCGGACAGCCCCAGCATTTT